One and the same sample provided the 18 T cell receptor beta chains below, sequenced in a study of blood T cell repertoires in COVID-19. Here immunoSEQ multiplex PCR was the method, and the copy in TCRdb shows in-frame clones only, minus some. The data show around 42,000 clones, 85% to 90% seen once. Input material: peripheral blood. These receptors came from a human donor in a cohort sampled during active COVID-19.

The chain combines TRBV10-2 with TRBJ2-7, with TRBD2 identical over 10 bases. This CDR3 region has 16 residues. CDR1 is WSHSY, CDR2 SAAADI, per germline. V gave up 5 bases and J gave up 2 bases; unmatched junction bases: 9. In nucleotides, the CDR3 is TGCGCCAGCAGTCTCTTAGCGGGAGGCCGTACCTACGAGCAGTACTTC. Translated, it gives CASSLLAGGRTYEQYF.

The chain is built from TRBV29-1 and TRBJ2-7; the D gene is possibly TRBD1 (6 bases). With 7 bases removed from V and 5 bases from J, the gap between germline ends came to 12 bases. Germline CDR1 reads SQVTM; CDR2 reads ANQGSEA. This CDR3 has 11 amino acids. The CDR3 protein is CSARGGDEQYF. The CDR3 nucleotides are TGCAGCGCTCGAGGGGGAGACGAGCAGTACTTC.

The V gene is TRBV7-6, the J gene TRBJ2-1; D not resolved. Trimming left V 2 bases short and J 5 bases short, with 7 bases between. Per the germline V gene, CDR1 is SGHVS and CDR2 is FNYEAQ. The CDR3 is 13 residues long. The CDR3 DNA reads as TGTGCCAGCAGCTTAACTAAGAACAATGAGCAGTTCTTC. Translating gives CASSLTKNNEQFF.

The V call is TRBV7-6, the J call TRBJ2-7, with D possibly matching TRBD1 (6 bases). Germline CDR1 and CDR2: SGHVS and FNYEAQ. Trimming removed 1 base at V and 2 bases at J, with 12 bases between. The CDR3 runs 15 residues. CDR3 sequence: CASSLEGGATYEQYF. CDR3 nucleotides: TGTGCCAGCAGCTTAGAAGGGGGAGCAACCTACGAGCAGTACTTC.

V is TRBV6-1 and J is TRBJ2-6; 7 bases line up with TRBD1. The germline CDR1 and CDR2 sequences are MNHNS and SASEGT. The CDR3 runs to 17 residues. V dropped 1 base and J dropped 4; count of bases not matched to a gene: 7. The CDR3: CASSEVEGAQGANVLTF. CDR3 in DNA: TGTGCCAGCAGTGAAGTTGAGGGGGCGCAGGGGGCCAACGTCCTGACTTTC.

V usage is TRBV28 and J usage is TRBJ2-7; perhaps TRBD2 as D (6 bases). Trimming shortened V by 4 bases and J by 4 bases, and 14 bases separated the two germline ends. This CDR3 spans 14 amino acids. Germline V gene data show CDR1 as MDHEN and CDR2 as SYDVKM. The CDR3 region is CASSSVGGTYEQYF. CDR3 in DNA: TGTGCCAGCAGTTCCGTGGGGGGAACGTACGAGCAGTACTTC.

V gene TRBV5-1 combines with J gene TRBJ2-7; TRBD1 agrees at 10 bases. Germline CDR1 is SGHRS and CDR2 is YFSETQ. Trimming cost V 1 base and J 2 bases; bases outside gene matches: 3. The CDR3 extends over 15 amino acids. CDR3 loop: CASSLSGTGAYEQYF. CDR3 DNA sequence: TGCGCCAGCAGCTTGTCCGGGACAGGGGCCTACGAGCAGTACTTC.

This chain joins TRBV11-3 and TRBJ1-1, with 8 nucleotides matching TRBD1. This CDR3 comprises 17 residues. The V gene end was trimmed by 3 bases and the J gene end by 1 base; junction bases not matched to a gene: 10. Germline lookup yields CDR1 SGHNT and CDR2 YENEEA. The CDR3 is CASSFSLGQGSNTEAFF. CDR3 in DNA: TGTGCCAGCAGCTTTTCCCTAGGACAGGGATCGAACACTGAAGCTTTCTTT.

This chain links TRBV9 with TRBJ1-1, with no clear D. Trimming removed 3 bases at V and 0 bases at J, with 9 bases between. Germline CDR1 is SGDLS and CDR2 is YYNGEE. The CDR3 totals 14 residues. The CDR3 sequence is CASSGTPLNTEAFF. The CDR3 nucleotides read TGTGCCAGCAGCGGTACACCATTGAACACTGAAGCTTTCTTT.

The V call is TRBV27, the J call TRBJ1-5, with 7 positions matching TRBD1. Germline V lookup: CDR1 MNHEY, CDR2 SMNVEV (reference sequence). CDR3 length: 15 residues. The junction had 6 bases not matched to a gene; V was cut back by 4 bases and J by 3 bases. The CDR3 DNA reads TGTGCCAGCAGTTGGTCAGGGGGATACAATCAGCCCCAGCATTTT. Its translation: CASSWSGGYNQPQHF.

The table lists this clone with a count of one. V and J are TRBV11-2 and TRBJ2-5; a weak D match, TRBD2 (6 bases). Germline V gene data show CDR1 as SGHAT and CDR2 as FQNNGV. The CDR3 covers 15 residues. Trimming pared 3 bases from V and 1 base from J, leaving 12 bases between. The CDR3 nucleotides are TGTGCCAGCAGCTTTCGGGGGAGAATCCAAGAGACCCAGTACTTC. Amino acid sequence: CASSFRGRIQETQYF.

The chain couples TRBV27 to TRBJ2-7; D uncertain. The germline V gene has CDR1 MNHEY and CDR2 SMNVEV (reference sequence). The CDR3 has 13 residues. The V end lost 3 bases, the J end lost 3 bases, and 9 bases lay between the germline ends. The CDR3 DNA is TGTGCCAGCAGTTTTGGTAGCAACTACGAGCAGTACTTC. It translates to CASSFGSNYEQYF.

J is TRBJ1-2 and V is TRBV19; possible D gene TRBD1, 6 bases. Germline CDR1 is LNHDA and CDR2 is SQIVND (reference sequence). V was cut by 5 bases and J by 7 bases, with 11 bases left in between. This CDR3 region has 12 residues. The CDR3 DNA follows: TGTGCCAGTAGTGAACAGGGTCGTGGCTACACCTTC. Protein product: CASSEQGRGYTF. The entire variable domain, with the rest obtained from reference TRBV19 and TRBJ1-2, is as follows: DGGITQSPKYLFRKEGQNVTLSCEQNLNHDAMYWYRQDPGQGLRLIYYSQIVNDFQKGDIAEGYSVSREKKESFPLTVTSAQKNPTAFYLCASSEQGRGYTFGSGTRLTVV.

The V and J genes are TRBV5-1 and TRBJ2-7, with TRBD1 identical over 9 bases. The germline CDR1 and CDR2 sequences are SGHRS and YFSETQ. With V trimmed by 4 bases and J by 4 bases, 9 bases remained unmatched. This CDR3 has 15 residues. CDR3 DNA: TGCGCCAGCAGCGCCGGACAGGGGAGACTGTACGAGCAGTACTTC. This sequence encodes CASSAGQGRLYEQYF.

V is TRBV28 and J is TRBJ1-6; 9 bases agree with TRBD1. CDR1 and CDR2 from the germline V gene are MDHEN and SYDVKM. This CDR3 contains 15 residues. The ends lost 5 bases at V and 8 bases at J; junction bases unmatched: 7. This CDR3 reads CASSPDRGLYSPLHF. The CDR3 DNA sequence: TGTGCCAGCAGTCCGGACAGGGGACTTTATTCACCCCTCCACTTT.

V is TRBV24-1 and J is TRBJ2-7, with D tentatively TRBD1 (6 bases). In germline, CDR1 is KGHDR, CDR2 SFDVKD. Trimming left V 4 bases short and J 3 bases short, with 12 bases between. This CDR3 has 14 amino acids. The CDR3 loop is CATSDATGYYEQYF. The CDR3, as DNA: TGTGCCACCAGTGACGCAACAGGGTACTACGAGCAGTACTTC.

This chain uses TRBV9 with TRBJ1-2; possible D gene TRBD1, 6 bases. Trimming took off 4 bases at V and 7 bases at J, with 23 bases between the two ends. Per the germline V gene, CDR1 is SGDLS and CDR2 is YYNGEE. The CDR3 contains 16 residues. The CDR3: CASSSTTDSESPGYTF. DNA of the CDR3: TGTGCCAGCAGCTCCACTACGGACAGCGAGTCTCCTGGCTACACCTTC.

The chain combines TRBV7-2 with TRBJ2-5, with TRBD1 identical over 10 bases. The CDR3 sequence is 15 residues long. Germline assignment: CDR1 SGHTA and CDR2 FQGNSA. V was clipped by 3 bases and J by 5 bases; unmatched bases: 6. CDR3 amino acids: CASSFGGQGRETQYF. DNA for the CDR3: TGTGCCAGCAGCTTTGGGGGACAGGGGAGGGAGACCCAGTACTTC.